These 23 T cell receptor beta chains originate from one sample sequenced in a study of blood T cell repertoires in COVID-19. Assay: immunoSEQ multiplex PCR; the TCRdb copy retains only in-frame clones and omits some. The table has fewer than 450,000 clones, around 90% seen once; the top ten hold 1.2%. Sequencing was performed on PBMCs or T cells enriched from blood (not recorded which). Receptor source: a woman in her late teens or twenties who had recovered from COVID-19.

V usage is TRBV3-1 (or the pseudogene TRBV3-2) and J usage is TRBJ2-5; TRBD1 might be the D (6 bases). This CDR3 is built from 17 residues. Germline CDR1 reads LGHDT; CDR2 reads YNNKEL (reference sequence). V lost 4 bases and J lost 1, with 19 bases in between. The CDR3 region is CASSPRFAGAPQETQYF. CDR3 nucleotides: TGTGCCAGCAGCCCCCGATTCGCAGGGGCCCCCCAAGAGACCCAGTACTTC.

The chain joins TRBV7-9 to TRBJ1-2, with D possibly matching TRBD1 (5 bases). This CDR3 has 16 amino acids. Deletions cut 5 bases from V and 4 bases from J, with 20 bases between. Germline CDR1 SEHNR, CDR2 FQNEAQ (reference sequence). The CDR3, as DNA: TGTGCCAGCAGCCGAACTCCTGGGGGGAGGGGCTATGGCTACACCTTC. It codes for CASSRTPGGRGYGYTF.

The J gene is TRBJ2-2, the V gene TRBV29-1; D unresolved. The CDR3 extends over 14 amino acids. Between the trimmed V and J ends, which lost 6 bases and 0 bases, there was a span of 11 bases. Germline V gene sequence: CDR1 SQVTM, CDR2 ANQGSEA. DNA of the CDR3: TGCAGCGTCCGACACCAGACGAACACCGGGGAGCTGTTTTTT. Translating it yields CSVRHQTNTGELFF.

The rearrangement uses TRBV30 and TRBJ1-1; D might be TRBD1 (5 bases). This CDR3 is 10 amino acids long. Germline values: CDR1 GTSNPN, CDR2 SVGIG (reference sequence). CDR3 region: CASRGAEAFF. The CDR3 DNA reads TGTGCTTCTAGGGGCGCGGAAGCTTTCTTT.

The chain couples TRBV3-1 (or the pseudogene TRBV3-2) to TRBJ2-2; 7 bases align to TRBD1. This CDR3 contains 13 residues. The germline V gene encodes CDR1 LGHDT and CDR2 YNNKEL (reference sequence). With V trimmed by 5 bases and J by 5 bases, 2 bases remained unmatched. The CDR3 bases are TGTGCCAGCAGCGAGACAGGGACCGGGGAGCTGTTTTTT. Its translation: CASSETGTGELFF.

The chain recombines TRBV6-2 or TRBV6-3 with TRBJ2-7; D is possibly TRBD1 (5 bases). V dropped 0 bases and J dropped 3 bases, with 18 bases sitting between them. Germline-derived CDR1 and CDR2 are MNHEY and SVGEGT. This CDR3 contains 17 residues. The CDR3 loop is CASSYSKGETAIYEQYF. The CDR3 DNA reads as TGTGCCAGCAGTTACTCGAAGGGCGAGACAGCCATCTACGAGCAGTACTTC.

The rearrangement uses TRBV21-1 and TRBJ2-4; the D segment call TRBD1 is taken from the table without a DNA check. TRBV21-1 corresponds to a pseudogene. The CDR3 extends over 13 amino acids. The CDR3 loop is CASTGRTGDIQYF. The CDR3 bases are TGTGCCAGCACCGGGAGGACAGGGGACATTCAGTACTTC.

V gene TRBV18 combines with J gene TRBJ2-7, with TRBD1 matching over 9 bases. Germline CDR1 and CDR2: KGHSH and LQKENI. After removal of 0 bases from V and 5 bases from J, the junction contained 5 bases not matched to a gene. The length of the CDR3 is 15 residues. CDR3 DNA: TGTGCCAGCTCACCACCACGGGACAGGGTTCACGAGCAGTACTTC. Amino acid sequence: CASSPPRDRVHEQYF.

The chain recombines TRBV15 with TRBJ2-7; a possible D gene is TRBD1 (6 bases). This CDR3 is 15 amino acids long. Germline CDR1 is LNHNV and CDR2 is YYDKDF (reference sequence). V lost 4 bases, J lost 3 bases, and 16 bases lay in between. As DNA, the CDR3 is TGTGCCACCAGCATGAGGGGGACAAGTGGCTACGAGCAGTACTTC. Protein: CATSMRGTSGYEQYF.

This rearrangement joins TRBV19 to TRBJ2-2, with TRBD2 matching 11 bases. Germline V gene data show CDR1 as LNHDA and CDR2 as SQIVND (reference sequence). V lost 1 base to trimming and J lost 10 bases; unmatched junction nucleotides: 11. CDR3 length: 17 amino acids. CDR3 residues: CASSIGVLAGAPVELFF. CDR3 coding DNA: TGTGCCAGTAGTATAGGAGTACTAGCGGGGGCTCCGGTGGAGCTGTTTTTT.

V usage is TRBV7-9 and J usage is TRBJ2-5; 13 positions match TRBD2. V shed 5 bases and J 0 bases; nucleotides not matched to a gene: 6. The CDR3 consists of 17 residues. Germline CDR1 and CDR2: SEHNR and FQNEAQ (reference sequence). The CDR3 loop is CASSLRTSGGYQETQYF. The DNA for the CDR3 is TGTGCCAGCAGCCTAAGGACTAGCGGGGGCTACCAAGAGACCCAGTACTTC.

This rearrangement joins TRBV30 to TRBJ2-6; D is unresolved. The CDR3 runs to 13 residues. V lost 5 bases, J lost 0 bases, and 5 bases lay in between. Germline V gene sequence: CDR1 GTSNPN, CDR2 SVGIG (reference sequence). The CDR3 nucleotides are TGTGCCTGGGCGAGCTCTGGGGCCAACGTCCTGACTTTC. Encoded protein: CAWASSGANVLTF.

The chain is built from TRBV7-3 and TRBJ1-6; a possible D gene is TRBD1 (5 bases). Per germline, CDR1 SGHTA and CDR2 FQGTGA. Trimming left V 1 base short and J 6 bases short, with 10 bases between. CDR3 length: 15 amino acids. The CDR3 DNA reads as TGTGCCAGCAGCTTAATACAGGTCCCTAATTCACCCCTCCACTTT. Translated: CASSLIQVPNSPLHF.

This chain links TRBV15 with TRBJ1-5; the D gene is possibly TRBD1 (6 bases). The CDR3 covers 15 residues. V lost 5 bases to trimming and J lost 1 base, with 12 bases between them. Germline loops: CDR1 LNHNV, CDR2 YYDKDF (reference sequence). The CDR3 region is CATSLDGGSNQPQHF. As DNA, the CDR3 is TGTGCCACCAGCCTGGATGGGGGCAGCAATCAGCCCCAGCATTTT.

The chain has TRBV5-1 and TRBJ2-5; 16 positions match TRBD2. Germline loops: CDR1 SGHRS, CDR2 YFSETQ. With 5 bases clipped from V and 1 base from J, the junction kept 5 bases outside the gene matches. The length of the CDR3 is 17 residues. The CDR3 reads CASRAGTSGGVQETQYF. The CDR3, as DNA: TGCGCCAGCAGGGCCGGGACTAGCGGGGGGGTCCAAGAGACCCAGTACTTC.

This rearrangement joins TRBV19 to TRBJ1-2, with a tentative D call TRBD1 (5 bases). Germline V gives CDR1 LNHDA, CDR2 SQIVND (reference sequence). V was clipped by 6 bases and J by 0 bases, with 17 bases between them. The CDR3 runs 16 residues. DNA of the CDR3: TGTGCCAGTAGCAGCACCGGGACTCCAGCTAACTATGGCTACACCTTC. It specifies CASSSTGTPANYGYTF.

This chain connects TRBV4-3 to TRBJ2-1; D gene uncertain. This CDR3 contains 15 residues. CDR1 and CDR2 from the germline V gene are LGHNA and YSLEER. The ends were cut back, 0 bases at V and 2 bases at J, with 8 bases in the middle. CDR3 bases: TGCGCCAGCAGCCAAGAAGCAACCGCCTACAATGAGCAGTTCTTC. Translating it yields CASSQEATAYNEQFF.

The V gene is TRBV19, the J gene TRBJ2-1, with TRBD2 identical over 7 bases. Looked up from germline, CDR1 is LNHDA and CDR2 is SQIVND (reference sequence). This CDR3 has 12 residues. CDR3 protein: CAAGVRDNEQFF. DNA of the CDR3: TGTGCGGCGGGGGTTCGAGACAATGAGCAGTTCTTC.

This rearrangement joins TRBV15 to TRBJ1-2; D call uncertain. From germline, CDR1 is LNHNV and CDR2 YYDKDF (reference sequence). Trimming stripped 5 bases from V and 7 bases from J, with 17 bases between. This CDR3 spans 14 amino acids. CDR3: CATSREGRWPGYTF. For the CDR3, the DNA is TGTGCCACCAGCCGGGAGGGCCGATGGCCTGGCTACACCTTC.

The chain carries TRBV13 and TRBJ2-3, with 13 bases aligning to TRBD2. The CDR3 contains 18 residues. Germline V gene sequence: CDR1 PRHDT, CDR2 FYEKMQ (reference sequence). The ends lost 5 bases at V and 0 bases at J; junction bases unmatched: 8. CDR3 bases: TGTGCCAGCAGCCCCCCGACTAGCGGGGGGTCTAGCACAGATACGCAGTATTTT. Protein product: CASSPPTSGGSSTDTQYF.

The chain couples TRBV9 to TRBJ1-3, with a weak D call TRBD1 (5 bases). The germline V gene encodes CDR1 SGDLS and CDR2 YYNGEE. This CDR3 is 15 amino acids long. V shed 2 bases and J shed 2 bases, with 11 bases lying between them. The CDR3 spells CASSVPGSPGNTIYF. DNA for the CDR3: TGTGCCAGCAGCGTCCCAGGGTCGCCTGGAAACACCATATATTTT.

The V and J genes are TRBV19 and TRBJ2-2; 9 bases align to TRBD2. V was pared by 3 bases and J by 4 bases, with 15 bases of the junction left unmatched. From germline, CDR1 is LNHDA and CDR2 SQIVND (reference sequence). CDR3 size: 19 residues. In nucleotides, the CDR3 is TGTGCCAGTAGTATCCCCCGCGGGGGGGCCGGGATCCCCACCGGGGAGCTGTTTTTT. Its translation: CASSIPRGGAGIPTGELFF.

This clone was seen just once. J is TRBJ2-3 and V is TRBV9; 9 bases match TRBD2. V gave up 4 bases and J gave up 6 bases; unmatched junction bases: 3. The CDR3 is 13 amino acids. Germline V gives CDR1 SGDLS, CDR2 YYNGEE. The CDR3, as DNA: TGTGCCAGCAGCCCAACTAGCGGGGATACGCAGTATTTT. Amino acid sequence: CASSPTSGDTQYF. Variable domain in full (rest from reference TRBV9 and TRBJ2-3): DSGVTQTPKHLITATGQRVTLRCSPRSGDLSVYWYQQSLDQGLQFLIQYYNGEERAKGNILERFSAQQFPDLHSELNLSSLELGDSALYFCASSPTSGDTQYFGPGTRLTVL.